This T cell receptor (beta chain) comes out of a study of brain T cells in children with intractable seizures. Using immunoSEQ multiplex PCR, the repertoire was profiled, and TCRdb retains in-frame clones only, with some absent. Found here are 110,000 or so clones, 94% of them singletons; the top ten hold more than 3%. This CDR3 region has 16 residues. V was pared by 3 bases and J by 0 bases, with 12 bases between. CDR1 is PRHDT and CDR2 is FYEKMQ in the germline V gene (reference sequence). The chain uses TRBV13 and TRBJ2-1; a weak D match, TRBD1 (6 bases). The sequence was obtained from a boy in the first two years of life with hemimegalencephaly and intractable seizures. Sample: peripheral blood, taken at surgery. CDR3 protein: CASSLPRDNSYNEQFF. The CDR3 nucleotides read TGTGCCAGCAGCTTGCCCCGGGACAACTCCTACAATGAGCAGTTCTTC.